What follows is one T cell receptor (beta chain) and its context. Its antigen is still unknown. TCRdb keeps only in-frame clones here, not all; method: immunoSEQ multiplex PCR. The data hold about 110,000 clones, with roughly 90% observed a single time. The data were taken from a study of cytomegalovirus exposure and HLA in healthy donors. The study, taken as a whole, reports: A few chains tied to CMV proved CMV antigen-specific in vitro. Cytomegalovirus association was assigned to more than 150 TCR beta chains.

Trimming took 6 bases from V and 11 from J; bases not matched to a gene: 7. The CDR3 runs 12 residues. From germline, CDR1 is MNHEY and CDR2 SMNVEV (reference sequence). The receptor was derived from a woman younger than 30 in good health and CMV-seronegative. The chain uses TRBV27 and TRBJ1-1, with 9 bases lining up with TRBD1. The sequenced sample was PBMCs. The CDR3: CASSRTGENAFF. As DNA, the CDR3 is TGTGCCAGCAGCAGGACAGGGGAGAACGCTTTCTTT.